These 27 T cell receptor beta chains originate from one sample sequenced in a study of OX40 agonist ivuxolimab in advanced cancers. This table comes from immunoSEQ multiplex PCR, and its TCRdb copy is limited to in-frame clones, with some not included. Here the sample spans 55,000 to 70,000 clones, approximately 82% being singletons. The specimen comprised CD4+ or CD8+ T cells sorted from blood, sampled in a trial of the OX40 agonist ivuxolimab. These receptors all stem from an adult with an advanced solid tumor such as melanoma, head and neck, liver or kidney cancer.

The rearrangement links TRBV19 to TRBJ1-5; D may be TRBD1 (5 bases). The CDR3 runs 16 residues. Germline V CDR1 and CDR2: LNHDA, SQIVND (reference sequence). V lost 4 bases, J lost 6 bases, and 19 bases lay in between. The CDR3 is CASSNQGQGGTQPQHF. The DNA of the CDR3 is TGTGCCAGTAGTAATCAGGGCCAGGGCGGGACTCAGCCCCAGCATTTT. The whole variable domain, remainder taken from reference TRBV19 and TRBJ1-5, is DGGITQSPKYLFRKEGQNVTLSCEQNLNHDAMYWYRQDPGQGLRLIYYSQIVNDFQKGDIAEGYSVSREKKESFPLTVTSAQKNPTAFYLCASSNQGQGGTQPQHFGDGTRLSIL.

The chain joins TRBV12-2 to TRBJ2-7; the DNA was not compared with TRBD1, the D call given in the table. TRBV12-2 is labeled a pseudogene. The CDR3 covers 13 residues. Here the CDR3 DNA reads TGTGCCAGCAGCTACATTAGGGGCTACGAGCAGTACTTC. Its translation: CASSYIRGYEQYF.

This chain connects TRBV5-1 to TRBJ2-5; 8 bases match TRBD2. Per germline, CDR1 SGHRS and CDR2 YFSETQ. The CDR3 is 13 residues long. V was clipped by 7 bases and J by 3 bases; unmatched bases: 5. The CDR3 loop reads CASFVSGKETQYF. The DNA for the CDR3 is TGCGCCAGCTTCGTTAGCGGGAAAGAGACCCAGTACTTC.

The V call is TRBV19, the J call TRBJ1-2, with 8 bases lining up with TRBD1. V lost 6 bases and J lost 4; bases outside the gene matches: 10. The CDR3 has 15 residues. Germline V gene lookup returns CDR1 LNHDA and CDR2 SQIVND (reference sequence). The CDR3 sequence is CASRVVPGQAYGYTF. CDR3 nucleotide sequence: TGTGCCAGTAGAGTAGTTCCGGGACAGGCCTATGGCTACACCTTC.

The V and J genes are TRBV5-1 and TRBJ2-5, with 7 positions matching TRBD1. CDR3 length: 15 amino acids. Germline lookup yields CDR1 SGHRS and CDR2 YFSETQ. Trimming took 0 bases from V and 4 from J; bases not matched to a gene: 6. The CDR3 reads CASSLATGMVETQYF. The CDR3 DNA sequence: TGCGCCAGCAGCTTGGCGACAGGGATGGTAGAGACCCAGTACTTC.

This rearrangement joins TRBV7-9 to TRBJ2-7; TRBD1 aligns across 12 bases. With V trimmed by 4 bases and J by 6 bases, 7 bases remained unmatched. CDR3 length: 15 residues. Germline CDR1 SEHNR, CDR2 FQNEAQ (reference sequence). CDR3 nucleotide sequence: TGTGCCAGCAGCTCCGGGACAGGGGGCATGGGCGAGCAGTACTTC. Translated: CASSSGTGGMGEQYF.

CDR3 protein: CASSIVTGGGQETQYF. The CDR3 bases are TGTGCCAGTAGTATAGTGACAGGGGGTGGGCAAGAGACCCAGTACTTC. V gene TRBV19 combines with J gene TRBJ2-5, with 9 bases identical to TRBD1. The CDR3 sequence is 16 residues long. The J segment lost 2 bases and the V segment lost 1 base, leaving 5 bases of the junction unmatched. Germline V gene sequence: CDR1 LNHDA, CDR2 SQIVND (reference sequence).

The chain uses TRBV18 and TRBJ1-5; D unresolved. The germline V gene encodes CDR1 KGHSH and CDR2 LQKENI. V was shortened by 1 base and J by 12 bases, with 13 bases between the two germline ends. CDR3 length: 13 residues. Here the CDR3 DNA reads TGTGCCAGCTCACCACGGCAGGAAGATCTCCAGCATTTT. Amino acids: CASSPRQEDLQHF. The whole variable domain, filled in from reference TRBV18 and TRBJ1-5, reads NAGVMQNPRHLVRRRGQEARLRCSPMKGHSHVYWYRQLPEEGLKFMVYLQKENIIDESGMPKERFSAEFPKEGPSILRIQQVVRGDSAAYFCASSPRQEDLQHFGDGTRLSIL.

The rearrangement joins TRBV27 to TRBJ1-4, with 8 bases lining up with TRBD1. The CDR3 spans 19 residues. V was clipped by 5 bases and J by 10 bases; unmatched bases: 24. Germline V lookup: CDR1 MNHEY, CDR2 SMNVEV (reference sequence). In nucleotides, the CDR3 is TGTGCCAGCAGTCCTTCGACAGGGGCCTTACGTGATTTTACTGGAAAACTGTTTTTT. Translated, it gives CASSPSTGALRDFTGKLFF.

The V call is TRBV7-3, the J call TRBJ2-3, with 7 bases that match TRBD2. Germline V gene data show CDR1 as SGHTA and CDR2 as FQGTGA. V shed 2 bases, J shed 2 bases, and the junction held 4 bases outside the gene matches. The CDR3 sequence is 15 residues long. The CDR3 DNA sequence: TGTGCCAGCAGCTTAGGGCGGGGGATCACAGATACGCAGTATTTT. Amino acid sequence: CASSLGRGITDTQYF. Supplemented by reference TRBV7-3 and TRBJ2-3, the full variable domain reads GAGVSQTPSNKVTEKGKYVELRCDPISGHTALYWYRQSLGQGPEFLIYFQGTGAADDSGLPNDRFFAVRPEGSVSTLKIQRTERGDSAVYLCASSLGRGITDTQYFGPGTRLTVL.

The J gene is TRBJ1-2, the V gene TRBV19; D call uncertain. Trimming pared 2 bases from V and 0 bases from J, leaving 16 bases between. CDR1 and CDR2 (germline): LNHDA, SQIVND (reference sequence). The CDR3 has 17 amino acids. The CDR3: CASSINRWEDANYGYTF. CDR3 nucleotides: TGTGCCAGTAGTATAAATCGATGGGAAGACGCTAACTATGGCTACACCTTC.

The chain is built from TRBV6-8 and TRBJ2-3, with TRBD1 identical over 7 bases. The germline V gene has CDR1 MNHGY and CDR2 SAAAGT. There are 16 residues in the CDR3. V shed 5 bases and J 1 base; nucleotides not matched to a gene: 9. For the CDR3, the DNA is TGTGCCAGCAGTCGGGACCGGGACAGTGGCACAGATACGCAGTATTTT. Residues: CASSRDRDSGTDTQYF.

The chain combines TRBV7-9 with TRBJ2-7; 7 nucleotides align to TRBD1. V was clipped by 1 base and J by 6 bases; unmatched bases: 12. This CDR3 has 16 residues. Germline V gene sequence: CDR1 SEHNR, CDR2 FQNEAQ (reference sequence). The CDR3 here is CASSLDPYRGVSEQYF. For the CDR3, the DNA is TGTGCCAGCAGCTTAGATCCGTACAGGGGAGTATCCGAGCAGTACTTC.

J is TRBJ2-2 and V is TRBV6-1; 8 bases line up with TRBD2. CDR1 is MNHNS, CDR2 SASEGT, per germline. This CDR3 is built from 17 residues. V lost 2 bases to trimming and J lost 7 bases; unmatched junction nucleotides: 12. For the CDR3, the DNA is TGTGCCAGCAGTGAATACGGGAGGGGGGCGAGGGACGGGGAGCTGTTTTTT. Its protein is CASSEYGRGARDGELFF.

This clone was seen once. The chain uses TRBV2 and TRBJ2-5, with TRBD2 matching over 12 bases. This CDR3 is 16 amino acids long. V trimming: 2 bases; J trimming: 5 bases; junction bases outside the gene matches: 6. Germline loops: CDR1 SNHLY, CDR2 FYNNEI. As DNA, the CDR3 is TGTGCCAGCAGTGAACTAGCGGGGGGGCCTTGGGAGACCCAGTACTTC. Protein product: CASSELAGGPWETQYF.

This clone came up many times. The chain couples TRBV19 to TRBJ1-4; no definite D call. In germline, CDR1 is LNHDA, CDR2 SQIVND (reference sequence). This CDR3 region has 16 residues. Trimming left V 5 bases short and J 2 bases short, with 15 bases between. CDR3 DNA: TGTGCCAGTAGTTCCAGGACCCCGGGGACTAATGAAAAACTGTTTTTT. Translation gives CASSSRTPGTNEKLFF. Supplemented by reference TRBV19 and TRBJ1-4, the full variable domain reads DGGITQSPKYLFRKEGQNVTLSCEQNLNHDAMYWYRQDPGQGLRLIYYSQIVNDFQKGDIAEGYSVSREKKESFPLTVTSAQKNPTAFYLCASSSRTPGTNEKLFFGSGTQLSVL.

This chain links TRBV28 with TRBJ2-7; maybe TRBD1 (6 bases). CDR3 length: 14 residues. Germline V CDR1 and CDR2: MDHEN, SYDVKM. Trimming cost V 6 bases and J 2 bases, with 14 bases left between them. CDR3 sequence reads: CASRDSRGAYEQYF. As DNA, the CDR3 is TGTGCCAGCAGGGACAGTAGGGGCGCCTACGAGCAGTACTTC.

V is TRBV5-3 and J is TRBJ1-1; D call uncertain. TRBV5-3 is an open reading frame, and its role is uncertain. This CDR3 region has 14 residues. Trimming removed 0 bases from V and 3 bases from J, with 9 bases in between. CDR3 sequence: CARSLEFWDTEAFF. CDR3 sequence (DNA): TGTGCCAGAAGCTTGGAGTTTTGGGACACTGAAGCTTTCTTT.

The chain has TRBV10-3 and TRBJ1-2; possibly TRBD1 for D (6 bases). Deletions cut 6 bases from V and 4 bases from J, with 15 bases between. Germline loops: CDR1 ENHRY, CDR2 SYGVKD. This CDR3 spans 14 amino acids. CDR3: CAIREEQGLYGYTF. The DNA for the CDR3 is TGTGCCATCAGGGAGGAACAGGGACTCTATGGCTACACCTTC.

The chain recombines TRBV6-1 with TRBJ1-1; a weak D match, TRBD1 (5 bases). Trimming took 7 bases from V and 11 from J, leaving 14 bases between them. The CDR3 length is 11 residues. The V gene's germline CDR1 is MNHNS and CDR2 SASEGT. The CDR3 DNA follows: TGTGCCAGCATGATCCGGGACGCGGCTTTCTTT. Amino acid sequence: CASMIRDAAFF.

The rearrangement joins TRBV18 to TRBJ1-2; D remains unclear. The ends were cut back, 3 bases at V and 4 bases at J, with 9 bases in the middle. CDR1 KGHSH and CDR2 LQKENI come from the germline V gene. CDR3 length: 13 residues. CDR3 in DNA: TGTGCCAGCTCACCCTCTGGAGGCTATGGCTACACCTTC. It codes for CASSPSGGYGYTF.

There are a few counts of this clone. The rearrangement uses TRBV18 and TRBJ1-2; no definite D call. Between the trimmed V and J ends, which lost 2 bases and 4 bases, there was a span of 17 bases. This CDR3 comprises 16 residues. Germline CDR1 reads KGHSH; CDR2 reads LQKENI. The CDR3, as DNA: TGTGCCAGCTCACCATTCACGGACGCCTCTGTCTATGGCTACACCTTC. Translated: CASSPFTDASVYGYTF. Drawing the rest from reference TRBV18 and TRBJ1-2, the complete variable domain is NAGVMQNPRHLVRRRGQEARLRCSPMKGHSHVYWYRQLPEEGLKFMVYLQKENIIDESGMPKERFSAEFPKEGPSILRIQQVVRGDSAAYFCASSPFTDASVYGYTFGSGTRLTVV.

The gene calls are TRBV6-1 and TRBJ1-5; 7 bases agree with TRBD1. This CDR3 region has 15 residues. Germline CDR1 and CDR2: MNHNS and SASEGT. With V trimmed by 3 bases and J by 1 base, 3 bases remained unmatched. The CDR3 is CASSDGRGSNQPQHF. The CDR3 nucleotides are TGTGCCAGCAGTGACGGCAGGGGGAGCAATCAGCCCCAGCATTTT.

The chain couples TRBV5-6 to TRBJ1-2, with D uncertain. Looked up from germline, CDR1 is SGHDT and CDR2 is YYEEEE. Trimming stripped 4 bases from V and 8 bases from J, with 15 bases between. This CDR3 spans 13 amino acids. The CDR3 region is CASSLGQQGGYTF. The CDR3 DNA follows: TGTGCCAGCAGCCTAGGGCAGCAAGGGGGCTACACCTTC.

The CDR3 is CASSPQGVGNTEAFF. In nucleotides, the CDR3 is TGTGCCAGCAGCCCCCAGGGGGTCGGGAACACTGAAGCTTTCTTT. The chain joins TRBV6-5 to TRBJ1-1; 7 bases match TRBD1. The CDR3 spans 15 residues. Trimming cost V 6 bases and J 1 base; bases outside gene matches: 8. Germline lookup yields CDR1 MNHEY and CDR2 SVGAGI.

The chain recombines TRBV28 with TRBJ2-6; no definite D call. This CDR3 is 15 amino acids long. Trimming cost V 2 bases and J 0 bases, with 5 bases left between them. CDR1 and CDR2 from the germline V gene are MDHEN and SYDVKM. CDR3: CASSLLSSGANVLTF. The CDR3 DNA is TGTGCCAGCAGTTTACTCTCCTCTGGGGCCAACGTCCTGACTTTC.

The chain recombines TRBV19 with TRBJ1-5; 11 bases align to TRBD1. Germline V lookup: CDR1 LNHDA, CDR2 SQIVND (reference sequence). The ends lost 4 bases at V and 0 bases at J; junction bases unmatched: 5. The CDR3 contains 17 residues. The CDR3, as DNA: TGTGCCAGTAGTACCGGACAGGGGGCTAATAGCAATCAGCCCCAGCATTTT. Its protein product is CASSTGQGANSNQPQHF. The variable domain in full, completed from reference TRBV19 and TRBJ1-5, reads DGGITQSPKYLFRKEGQNVTLSCEQNLNHDAMYWYRQDPGQGLRLIYYSQIVNDFQKGDIAEGYSVSREKKESFPLTVTSAQKNPTAFYLCASSTGQGANSNQPQHFGDGTRLSIL.